This TCR beta chain was found in a study of T-cell memory formation after mild COVID-19. TCRdb independently ran MiXCR on the 5' RACE reads; one entry per CDR3 protein. Here the sample spans roughly 370,000 distinct CDR3 sequences, more than 15% being singletons. This clonotype was seen repeatedly, ten times or more. The germline V and J ends were trimmed by 2 bases and 0 bases, with 12 bases remaining between them. The length of the CDR3 is 15 residues. Looked up from germline, CDR1 is SGHRS and CDR2 is YFSETQ. The TCR was taken from a man younger than 35 who had mild COVID-19 (a few samples of this study predate the infection). Cell type and time point are not known. V gene TRBV5-1 combines with J gene TRBJ2-7; D is unresolved. Material: PBMCs or a T cell subset sorted from them (not recorded which). The CDR3 sequence: CASSLGPASSYEQYF. In DNA, the CDR3 is TGCGCCAGCAGCTTAGGACCGGCAAGCTCCTACGAGCAGTACTTC.